What follows is one T cell receptor (beta chain) and its context. The target antigen is unknown. Germline CDR1 and CDR2: MNHEY and SMNVEV (reference sequence). The CDR3 runs to 16 residues. After removal of 6 bases from V and 8 bases from J, the junction contained 18 bases not matched to a gene. This record belongs to a study of T cells in localized non-small cell lung cancer. Study conclusions and caveats: Out of the top 100 tumor clones, a median approximately 57 were seen in adjacent lung. Uninvolved adjacent lung showed peak T cell clonality, exceeding tumor.

TCRdb keeps only in-frame clones here, not all; method: immunoSEQ multiplex PCR. The sample includes over 30,000 clones, roughly 78% of them seen just once. This TCR was sampled from a male donor aged 60 or over with stage II squamous cell lung carcinoma. The input for sequencing was peripheral blood, taken before any cancer treatment. The chain joins TRBV27 to TRBJ1-2, with TRBD1 matching over 7 bases. CDR3: CASRPNRGTPSGGYTF. The DNA for the CDR3 is TGTGCCAGCAGGCCCAACAGGGGAACCCCTTCGGGAGGCTACACCTTC.